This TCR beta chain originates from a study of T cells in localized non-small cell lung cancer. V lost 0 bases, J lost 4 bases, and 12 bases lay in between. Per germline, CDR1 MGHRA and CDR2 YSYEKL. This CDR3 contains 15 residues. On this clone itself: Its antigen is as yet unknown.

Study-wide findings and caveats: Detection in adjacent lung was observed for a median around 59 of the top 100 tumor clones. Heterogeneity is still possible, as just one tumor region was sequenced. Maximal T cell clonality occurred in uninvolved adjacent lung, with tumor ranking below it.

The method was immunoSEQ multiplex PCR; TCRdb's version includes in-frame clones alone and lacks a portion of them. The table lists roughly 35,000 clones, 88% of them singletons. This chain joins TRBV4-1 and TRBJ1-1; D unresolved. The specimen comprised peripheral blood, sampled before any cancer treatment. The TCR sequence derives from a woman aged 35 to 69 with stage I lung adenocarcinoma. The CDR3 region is CASSQETRYGTEAFF. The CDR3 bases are TGCGCCAGCAGCCAAGAGACACGCTACGGCACTGAAGCTTTCTTT.